One sample yielded the 17 T cell receptor beta chains listed below, sequenced in a study of T cell repertoires in ileal Crohn's disease. Stated time point: inflamed ileum from the surgical specimen. TCRdb's copy holds only in-frame clones and misses some; the assay was immunoSEQ multiplex PCR. Here the sample spans about 5,400 clones, roughly 82% being singletons. The sequencing input was ileal tissue. These receptors all come from an adult with Crohn's disease.

This chain connects TRBV9 to TRBJ2-1, with 11 bases lining up with TRBD2. The CDR3 extends over 17 amino acids. The ends lost 4 bases at V and 4 bases at J; junction bases unmatched: 10. The V gene's germline CDR1 is SGDLS and CDR2 YYNGEE. CDR3 sequence reads: CASSPRPGTSGYNEQFF. CDR3 DNA: TGTGCCAGCAGCCCCCGTCCCGGGACTAGCGGATACAATGAGCAGTTCTTC.

The chain couples TRBV19 to TRBJ2-3; either TRBD1 or TRBD2 may supply D (5 bases each). CDR3 length: 15 amino acids. Trimming took 1 base from V and 2 from J, leaving 10 bases between them. Germline values: CDR1 LNHDA, CDR2 SQIVND (reference sequence). As DNA, the CDR3 is TGTGCCAGTAGTATAGGAGGGGTAACCACAGATACGCAGTATTTT. As protein: CASSIGGVTTDTQYF.

This chain joins TRBV5-6 and TRBJ1-1, with D possibly TRBD1 on 5 matching bases. Trimming removed 0 bases from V and 5 bases from J, with 17 bases in between. CDR1 is SGHDT and CDR2 is YYEEEE in the germline V gene. The CDR3 spans 16 residues. The CDR3 DNA reads as TGTGCCAGCAGCTTGGGGACGGGGGATGGTAGTACTGAAGCTTTCTTT. It yields the protein CASSLGTGDGSTEAFF.

The rearrangement links TRBV27 to TRBJ2-7, with D perhaps matching TRBD2 (5 bases). The V and J ends lost 6 bases and 0 bases respectively, with 18 bases between them. This CDR3 is built from 16 residues. Germline V gene sequence: CDR1 MNHEY, CDR2 SMNVEV (reference sequence). The chain's CDR3 is CASSPPTAVASYEQYF. In DNA, the CDR3 is TGTGCCAGCAGCCCACCTACAGCGGTAGCCTCCTACGAGCAGTACTTC.

Only a few counts were recorded for this clone. This chain connects TRBV14 to TRBJ2-3, with D tentatively TRBD1 (6 bases). V lost 4 bases and J 0 bases, leaving 11 bases between the germline ends. This CDR3 spans 15 amino acids. Looked up from germline, CDR1 is SGHDN and CDR2 is FVKESK. The CDR3 here is CASSPYTGSTDTQYF. The CDR3 nucleotides are TGTGCCAGCAGCCCATATACAGGGAGCACAGATACGCAGTATTTT.

The chain links TRBV5-1 to TRBJ1-4, with D unresolved. Per germline, CDR1 SGHRS and CDR2 YFSETQ. The CDR3 covers 13 residues. Trimming shortened V by 2 bases and J by 4 bases, and 6 bases separated the two germline ends. The chain's CDR3 is CASSLTGNEKLFF. The CDR3 DNA reads as TGCGCCAGCAGCTTAACGGGTAATGAAAAACTGTTTTTT.

V gene TRBV6-4 combines with J gene TRBJ2-2; 10 bases match TRBD2. The CDR3 consists of 13 residues. Trimming removed 10 bases from V and 3 bases from J; junction bases left unmatched: 2. Per germline, CDR1 MRHNA and CDR2 SNTAGT. CDR3 residues: CATGTSDTGELFF. The CDR3 region has the DNA TGTGCCACCGGGACTAGCGACACCGGGGAGCTGTTTTTT.

The table lists this clone with a few counts. This chain links TRBV6-4 with TRBJ2-3; the D gene is possibly TRBD2 (6 bases). V dropped 2 bases and J dropped 0 bases, with 9 bases sitting between them. CDR1 and CDR2 (germline): MRHNA, SNTAGT. The CDR3 contains 15 residues. For the CDR3, the DNA is TGTGCCAGCAGTGACGGCAGCGGGAGCACAGATACGCAGTATTTT. Amino acid sequence: CASSDGSGSTDTQYF.

A word on this clone: The junction differs from germline at one of its ends, possibly a read error. V gene TRBV7-3 combines with J gene TRBJ2-5; a weak D match, TRBD1 (6 bases). The CDR3 spans 14 residues. CDR1 is SGHTA, CDR2 FQGTGA, per germline. The CDR3 region is CASSLTGIQETQYF. Here the CDR3 DNA reads TGTGCCAGCAGCCTAACAGGGATCCAAGAGACCCAGTACTTC.

V usage is TRBV4-1 and J usage is TRBJ2-7, with TRBD2 as a possible D gene (6 bases). V dropped 4 bases and J dropped 5 bases, with 18 bases sitting between them. Germline V CDR1 and CDR2: MGHRA, YSYEKL. The CDR3 extends over 15 amino acids. In nucleotides, the CDR3 is TGCGCCAGCAGCCGGAGCCGGGACTTAGGCGACGAGCAGTACTTC. This sequence encodes CASSRSRDLGDEQYF.

This clone was seen a handful of times. V is TRBV13 and J is TRBJ2-7; D might be TRBD1 (5 bases). The CDR3 has 14 amino acids. V shed 2 bases and J shed 3 bases, with 11 bases lying between them. Germline CDR1 PRHDT, CDR2 FYEKMQ (reference sequence). The CDR3 nucleotides are TGTGCCAGCAGCTTAAGACAGAGCTACTACGAGCAGTACTTC. This encodes CASSLRQSYYEQYF.

DNA for the CDR3: TGTGCAAGTCGCCGGGAGAGCTCCTACAATGAGCAGTTCTTC. Translation: CASRRESSYNEQFF. V and J are TRBV12-2 and TRBJ2-1; the table's D call, TRBD2, has no DNA check behind it. TRBV12-2 is an annotated pseudogene. The CDR3 extends over 14 amino acids.

The chain joins TRBV6-4 to TRBJ1-5; D possibly corresponds to TRBD1 (5 bases). This CDR3 is built from 15 residues. Germline-derived CDR1 and CDR2 are MRHNA and SNTAGT. Trimming left V 10 bases short and J 1 base short, with 17 bases between. The CDR3 loop reads CAKNAGEGSNQPQHF. The DNA for the CDR3 is TGTGCCAAAAATGCGGGGGAAGGGAGCAATCAGCCCCAGCATTTT.

The rearrangement joins TRBV30 to TRBJ2-2, with no clear D. The length of the CDR3 is 14 residues. V lost 5 bases and J lost 5, with 15 bases in between. The germline gives CDR1 GTSNPN, CDR2 SVGIG (reference sequence). In nucleotides, the CDR3 is TGTGCCTGGGCAAGAATGGCGGTGACCGGGGAGCTGTTTTTT. Protein: CAWARMAVTGELFF.

V is TRBV9 and J is TRBJ2-7; possibly TRBD2 for D (6 bases). Germline CDR1 reads SGDLS; CDR2 reads YYNGEE. V was pared by 1 base and J by 6 bases, with 14 bases between. This CDR3 is built from 14 residues. The CDR3: CASSVRGMGTEQYF. CDR3 DNA: TGTGCCAGCAGCGTACGGGGGATGGGGACCGAGCAGTACTTC.

This clone is a singleton in its sample. V gene TRBV27 combines with J gene TRBJ2-5; no firm D call. Trimming took off 3 bases at V and 5 bases at J, with 13 bases between the two ends. The CDR3 is made up of 14 amino acids. Germline V CDR1 and CDR2: MNHEY, SMNVEV (reference sequence). DNA of the CDR3: TGTGCCAGCAGTTTGAATATCTGGTGGGAGACCCAGTACTTC. Protein sequence: CASSLNIWWETQYF.

Points on this clone: Other DNA sequences within the sample encode an identical CDR3. The CDR3 DNA reads as TGTGCCAGCAGCCCCGACCAAGAGACCCAGTACTTC. Translating gives CASSPDQETQYF. The gene calls are TRBV13 and TRBJ2-5; no clear D gene. Looked up from germline, CDR1 is PRHDT and CDR2 is FYEKMQ (reference sequence). The CDR3 spans 12 residues. The germline V and J ends were trimmed by 5 bases and 0 bases, with 4 bases remaining between them. The entire variable domain, with the rest obtained from reference TRBV13 and TRBJ2-5, is as follows: AAGVIQSPRHLIKEKRETATLKCYPIPRHDTVYWYQQGPGQDPQFLISFYEKMQSDKGSIPDRFSAQQFSDYHSELNMSSLELGDSALYFCASSPDQETQYFGPGTRLLVL.